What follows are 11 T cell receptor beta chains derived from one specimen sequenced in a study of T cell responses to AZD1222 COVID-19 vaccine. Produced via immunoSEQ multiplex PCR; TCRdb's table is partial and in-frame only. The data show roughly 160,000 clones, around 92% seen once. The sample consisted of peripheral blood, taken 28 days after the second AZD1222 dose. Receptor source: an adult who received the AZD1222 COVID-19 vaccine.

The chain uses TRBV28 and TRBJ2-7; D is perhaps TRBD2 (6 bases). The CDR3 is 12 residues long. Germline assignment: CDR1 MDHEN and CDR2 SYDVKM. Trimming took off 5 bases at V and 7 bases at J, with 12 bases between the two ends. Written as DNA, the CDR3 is TGTGCCAGCAGTGACCCTGGGGGGGAGCAGTACTTC. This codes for CASSDPGGEQYF. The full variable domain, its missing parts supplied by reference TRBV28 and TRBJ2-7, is DVKVTQSSRYLVKRTGEKVFLECVQDMDHENMFWYRQDPGLGLRLIYFSYDVKMKEKGDIPEGYSVSREKKERFSLILESASTNQTSMYLCASSDPGGEQYFGPGTRLTVT.

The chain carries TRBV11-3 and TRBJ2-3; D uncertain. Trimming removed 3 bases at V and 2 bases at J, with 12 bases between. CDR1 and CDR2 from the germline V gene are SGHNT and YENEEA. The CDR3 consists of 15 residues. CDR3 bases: TGTGCCAGCAGCTTTGGGTACACAAACACAGATACGCAGTATTTT. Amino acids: CASSFGYTNTDTQYF.

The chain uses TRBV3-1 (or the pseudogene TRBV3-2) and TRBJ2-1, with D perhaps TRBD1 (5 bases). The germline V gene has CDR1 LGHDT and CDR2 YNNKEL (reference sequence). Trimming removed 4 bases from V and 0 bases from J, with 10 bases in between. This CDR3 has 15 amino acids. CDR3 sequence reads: CASSLTANSYNEQFF. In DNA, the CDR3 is TGTGCCAGCAGCCTGACAGCGAACTCCTACAATGAGCAGTTCTTC.

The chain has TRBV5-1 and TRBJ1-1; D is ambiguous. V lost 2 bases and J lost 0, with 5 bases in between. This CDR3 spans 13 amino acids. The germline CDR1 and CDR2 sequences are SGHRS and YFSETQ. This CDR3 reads CASSFDLNTEAFF. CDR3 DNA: TGCGCCAGCAGCTTCGACCTGAACACTGAAGCTTTCTTT.

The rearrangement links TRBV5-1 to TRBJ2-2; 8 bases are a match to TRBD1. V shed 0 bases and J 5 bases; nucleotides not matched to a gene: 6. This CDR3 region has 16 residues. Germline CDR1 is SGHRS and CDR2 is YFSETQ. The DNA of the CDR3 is TGCGCCAGCAGCTTGGCCCAGGGGGCGAGGACCGGGGAGCTGTTTTTT. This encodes CASSLAQGARTGELFF.

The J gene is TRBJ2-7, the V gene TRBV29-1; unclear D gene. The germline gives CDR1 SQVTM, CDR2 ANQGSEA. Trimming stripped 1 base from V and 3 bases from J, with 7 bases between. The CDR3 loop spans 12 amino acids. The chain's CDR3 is CSVEGRFYEQYF. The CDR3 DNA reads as TGCAGCGTTGAAGGCAGGTTCTACGAGCAGTACTTC.

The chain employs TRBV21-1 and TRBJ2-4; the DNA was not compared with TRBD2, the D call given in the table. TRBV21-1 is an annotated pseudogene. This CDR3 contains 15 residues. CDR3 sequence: CASSKEGGIKNIQYF. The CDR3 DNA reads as TGTGCCAGCAGCAAAGAGGGGGGGATCAAAAACATTCAGTACTTC.

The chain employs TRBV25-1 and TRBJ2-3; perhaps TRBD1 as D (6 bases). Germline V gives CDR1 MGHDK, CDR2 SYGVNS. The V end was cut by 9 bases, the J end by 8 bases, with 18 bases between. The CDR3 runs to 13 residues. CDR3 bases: TGTGCCAGTGCTGGTACAGGGAGTGTTACGCAGTATTTT. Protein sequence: CASAGTGSVTQYF.

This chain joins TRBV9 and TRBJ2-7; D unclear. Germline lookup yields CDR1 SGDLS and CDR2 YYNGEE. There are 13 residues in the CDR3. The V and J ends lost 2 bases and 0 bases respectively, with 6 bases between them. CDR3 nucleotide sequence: TGTGCCAGCAGCGTGGGTAGCTCCTACGAGCAGTACTTC. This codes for CASSVGSSYEQYF. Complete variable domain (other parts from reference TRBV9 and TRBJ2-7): DSGVTQTPKHLITATGQRVTLRCSPRSGDLSVYWYQQSLDQGLQFLIQYYNGEERAKGNILERFSAQQFPDLHSELNLSSLELGDSALYFCASSVGSSYEQYFGPGTRLTVT.

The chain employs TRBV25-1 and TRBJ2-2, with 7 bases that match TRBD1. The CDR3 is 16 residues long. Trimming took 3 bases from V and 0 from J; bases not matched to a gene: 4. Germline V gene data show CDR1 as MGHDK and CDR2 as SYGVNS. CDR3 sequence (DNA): TGTGCCAGCAGTGAGGCCGGGACAGCGAACACCGGGGAGCTGTTTTTT. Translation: CASSEAGTANTGELFF.

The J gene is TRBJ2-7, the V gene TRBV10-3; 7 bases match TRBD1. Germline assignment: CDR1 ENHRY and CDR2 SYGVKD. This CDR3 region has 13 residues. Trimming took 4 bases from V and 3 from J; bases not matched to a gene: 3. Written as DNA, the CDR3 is TGTGCCATCAGTGGGGCAGGGGGCTACGAGCAGTACTTC. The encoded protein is CAISGAGGYEQYF.